Listed here are 18 T cell receptor beta chains from one sample, sequenced in a study of CD8 T cells in ankylosing spondylitis (dated by TCRdb to 2017 to 2019). Library preparation was by 5' RACE. The sequencer listed for this sample is Illumina HiSeq 2500. TCRdb redid the processing of the public reads, applying fastp at Q25 and MiXCR, and retained in-frame beta chains. One record per CDR3 amino acid sequence lists the most common genes and DNA. This sample has hundreds of thousands of distinct CDR3 sequences in its table, and approximately 17% of those were observed once. The ten largest make up just over 1% of the sample. The antigens of these receptors remain unknown. The investigation overall reported the following: Blood from ankylosing spondylitis patients appeared to be characterized by a TCR beta motif made up of fewer than ten highly homologous amino acid variants.

The sample was blood, either unsorted or a sorted T cell fraction (not recorded which). Every receptor here comes from a male donor with ankylosing spondylitis.

This clonotype was counted between two and nine times. The genes are TRBV14 and TRBJ2-2; D ambiguous. This CDR3 comprises 13 residues. Deletions cut 4 bases from V and 7 bases from J, with 10 bases between. The germline V gene has CDR1 SGHDN and CDR2 FVKESK. CDR3 region: CASSPRGRGELFF. The CDR3 DNA follows: TGTGCCAGCAGCCCGAGAGGCCGCGGGGAGCTGTTTTTT.

This clonotype was counted ten times or more. The chain joins TRBV7-2 to TRBJ1-4; 7 positions agree with TRBD1. V dropped 1 base and J dropped 10; count of bases not matched to a gene: 12. The CDR3 totals 16 residues. The germline V gene has CDR1 SGHTA and CDR2 FQGNSA. For the CDR3, the DNA is TGTGCCAGCAGCTTAGTGGGTCCACAGGCAGGGGGAAAACTGTTTTTT. Amino acid sequence: CASSLVGPQAGGKLFF.

The CDR3 sequence: CATSDSSTGGTDTQYF. CDR3 sequence (DNA): TGTGCCACCAGTGATTCCTCGACAGGCGGCACAGATACGCAGTATTTT. The gene calls are TRBV24-1 and TRBJ2-3; a possible D gene is TRBD1 (6 bases). The germline gives CDR1 KGHDR, CDR2 SFDVKD. Between the trimmed V and J ends, which lost 2 bases and 1 base, there was a span of 12 bases. The CDR3 sequence is 16 residues long.

The CDR3 nucleotides read TGCGCCAGCAGCGTGCGGGACAGGGCCACTGAAGCTTTCTTT. It is translated as CASSVRDRATEAFF. The chain carries TRBV5-1 and TRBJ1-1; 9 bases line up with TRBD1. The CDR3 covers 14 residues. V gave up 4 bases and J gave up 4 bases; unmatched junction bases: 5. Germline V CDR1 and CDR2: SGHRS, YFSETQ. Full variable domain (rest looked up from reference TRBV5-1 and TRBJ1-1): KAGVTQTPRYLIKTRGQQVTLSCSPISGHRSVSWYQQTPGQGLQFLFEYFSETQRNKGNFPGRFSGRQFSNSRSEMNVSTLELGDSALYLCASSVRDRATEAFFGQGTRLTVV.

This clonotype was recorded a few times. The chain is built from TRBV7-2 and TRBJ1-4, with 8 bases identical to TRBD1. This CDR3 has 15 residues. The germline V gene has CDR1 SGHTA and CDR2 FQGNSA. Unmatched junction bases numbered 12, after V lost 5 bases and J lost 10 bases. The DNA of the CDR3 is TGTGCCAGCAGCCCTAAGGTAGCAGGGGGCGGAAAACTGTTTTTT. The encoded protein is CASSPKVAGGGKLFF.

V gene TRBV2 combines with J gene TRBJ2-4; weak D call: TRBD1 (5 bases). This CDR3 spans 17 amino acids. The V gene's germline CDR1 is SNHLY and CDR2 FYNNEI. The V end was cut by 3 bases, the J end by 0 bases, with 15 bases between. CDR3 amino acids: CASSDDALGLAKNIQYF. The CDR3 DNA sequence: TGTGCCAGCAGTGACGACGCCCTGGGGCTAGCCAAAAACATTCAGTACTTC. The full variable domain, rest sourced from reference TRBV2 and TRBJ2-4, is EPEVTQTPSHQVTQMGQEVILRCVPISNHLYFYWYRQILGQKVEFLVSFYNNEISEKSEIFDDQFSVERPDGSNFTLKIRSTKLEDSAMYFCASSDDALGLAKNIQYFGAGTRLSVL.

The rearrangement joins TRBV28 to TRBJ2-1; 11 bases agree with TRBD2. The junction had 11 bases not matched to a gene; V was cut back by 5 bases and J by 14 bases. The germline V gene encodes CDR1 MDHEN and CDR2 SYDVKM. The CDR3 totals 14 residues. The CDR3 loop reads CASSPLILAGEKFF. The DNA for the CDR3 is TGTGCCAGCAGTCCCCTCATACTAGCGGGAGAGAAGTTCTTC.

This clonotype was seen a handful of times. V usage is TRBV6-1 and J usage is TRBJ2-7; 9 positions agree with TRBD1. The CDR3 is 14 residues long. In germline, CDR1 is MNHNS, CDR2 SASEGT. V was pared by 6 bases and J by 7 bases, with 10 bases of the junction left unmatched. The CDR3: CASSRDRERGEQYF. CDR3 nucleotide sequence: TGTGCCAGCAGCAGGGACAGGGAGCGGGGTGAGCAGTACTTC.

This chain joins TRBV7-2 and TRBJ2-1; D not certain. With 1 base removed from V and 1 base from J, the gap between germline ends came to 8 bases. The CDR3 has 15 amino acids. Germline V CDR1 and CDR2: SGHTA, FQGNSA. CDR3 coding DNA: TGTGCCAGCAGCTTAGGTGGAGAGTCCTACAATGAGCAGTTCTTC. Residues: CASSLGGESYNEQFF.

The gene calls are TRBV20-1 and TRBJ2-3; 8 nucleotides align to TRBD1. Germline V gene data show CDR1 as DFQATT and CDR2 as SNEGSKA (reference sequence). The CDR3 totals 13 residues. V was clipped by 4 bases and J by 2 bases; unmatched bases: 2. CDR3 sequence reads: CSANQGATDTQYF. CDR3 bases: TGCAGTGCTAACCAGGGGGCCACAGATACGCAGTATTTT.

Remarks on this clonotype: One end of the junction varies from germline; a read error may be responsible. The chain links TRBV12-3 or TRBV12-4 to TRBJ2-3, with D uncertain. The CDR3 spans 14 residues. CDR3 coding DNA: TGTGCCAGCAGCCTCGGGCTTAGCATAGATACGCAGTATTTT. Translating gives CASSLGLSIDTQYF.

This clonotype was counted only a few times. The chain employs TRBV12-3 or TRBV12-4 and TRBJ1-2; no reliable D call. V was clipped by 2 bases and J by 4 bases, with 8 bases between them. The CDR3 is made up of 13 amino acids. DNA of the CDR3: TGTGCCAGCAGTTTATGGGAGAGCTATGGCTACACCTTC. Translation gives CASSLWESYGYTF.

The rearrangement uses TRBV6-5 and TRBJ2-5, with D unresolved. V shed 2 bases and J shed 5 bases, with 3 bases lying between them. Looked up from germline, CDR1 is MNHEY and CDR2 is SVGAGI. This CDR3 is built from 11 residues. CDR3 sequence: CASSYMETQYF. CDR3 DNA: TGTGCCAGCAGTTACATGGAGACCCAGTACTTC.

This clonotype was seen a few times. The chain employs TRBV10-3 and TRBJ1-1; 9 nucleotides match TRBD1. The CDR3 consists of 15 residues. Trimming cost V 5 bases and J 5 bases; bases outside gene matches: 9. CDR1 is ENHRY, CDR2 SYGVKD, per germline. The CDR3: CAISSRDREGTEAFF. In nucleotides, the CDR3 is TGTGCCATCAGTTCCCGGGACAGGGAGGGAACTGAAGCTTTCTTT.

The genes are TRBV2 and TRBJ2-1; no definite D call. The V end lost 4 bases, the J end lost 0 bases, and 10 bases lay between the germline ends. Germline V CDR1 and CDR2: SNHLY, FYNNEI. The CDR3 length is 15 residues. The CDR3 protein is CASSGGSYSYNEQFF. The CDR3, as DNA: TGTGCCAGCAGTGGTGGGTCCTACTCCTACAATGAGCAGTTCTTC.

The rearrangement uses TRBV6-1 and TRBJ1-1, with D possibly being TRBD1 (5 bases). CDR3 length: 13 residues. Germline-derived CDR1 and CDR2 are MNHNS and SASEGT. V dropped 7 bases and J dropped 10 bases, with 19 bases sitting between them. Written as DNA, the CDR3 is TGTGCCAGCACCGAACGGGACGCGAAGGGAGCTTTCTTT. Translating it yields CASTERDAKGAFF.

As regards this clonotype: At one boundary the junction diverges from the germline segment, which might be a read error. The rearrangement links TRBV12-5 to TRBJ2-7; D gene unclear. The CDR3 loop spans 13 amino acids. The germline V gene has CDR1 LGHNT and CDR2 FRNRAP. The CDR3 loop reads CASGLAGIYGQYF. In DNA, the CDR3 is TGTGCTAGTGGTTTGGCAGGAATCTACGGGCAGTACTTC.

This clonotype came up a few times. V usage is TRBV5-8 and J usage is TRBJ1-2; D unresolved. CDR3 length: 12 amino acids. Germline-derived CDR1 and CDR2 are SGHTS and YDEGEE. V was trimmed by 1 base and J by 6 bases, leaving 7 bases between them. The CDR3 region is CASSLRPHGYTF. The DNA of the CDR3 is TGTGCCAGCAGCTTGAGGCCGCATGGCTACACCTTC.